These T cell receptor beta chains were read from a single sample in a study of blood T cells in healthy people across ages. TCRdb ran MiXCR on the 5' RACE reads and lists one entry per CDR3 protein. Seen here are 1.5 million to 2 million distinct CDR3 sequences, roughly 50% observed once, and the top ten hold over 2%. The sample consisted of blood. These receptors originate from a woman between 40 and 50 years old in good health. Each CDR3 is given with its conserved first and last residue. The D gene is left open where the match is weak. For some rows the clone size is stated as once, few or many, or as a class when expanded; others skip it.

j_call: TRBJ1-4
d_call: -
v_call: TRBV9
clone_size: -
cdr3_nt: TGTGCCAGCAGCGTAGAGGCGGATTTGAGTGAAAAACTGTTTTTT
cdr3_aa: CASSVEADLSEKLFF

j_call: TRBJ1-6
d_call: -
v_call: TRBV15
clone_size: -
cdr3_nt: TGTGCCACCAGCAACCGGGACAAGGTGGCAAATTCACCCCTCCACTTT
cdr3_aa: CATSNRDKVANSPLHF

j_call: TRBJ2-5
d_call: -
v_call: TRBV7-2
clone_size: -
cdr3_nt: TGTGCCAGCATCGAGGAGGTATACAGAGAGACCCAGTACTTC
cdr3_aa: CASIEEVYRETQYF

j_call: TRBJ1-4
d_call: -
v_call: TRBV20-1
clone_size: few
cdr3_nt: TGCAGTGCTGCCGCCCGGGACACCAATGAAAAACTGTTTTTT
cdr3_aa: CSAAARDTNEKLFF

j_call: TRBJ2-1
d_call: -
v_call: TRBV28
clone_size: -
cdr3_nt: TGTGCCAGCAGGTTCCGAACAGGGTACAATGAGCAGTTCTTC
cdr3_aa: CASRFRTGYNEQFF

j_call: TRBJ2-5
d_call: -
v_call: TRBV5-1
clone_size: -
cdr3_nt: TGCGCCAGCAGCTTGGTTCGGACCCCAGGGGAGACCCAGTACTTC
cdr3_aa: CASSLVRTPGETQYF

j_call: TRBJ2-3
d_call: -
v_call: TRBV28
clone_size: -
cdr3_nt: TGTGCCAGCACCTCCCCGGCGGGGGCGCGGAACACAGATACGCAGTATTTT
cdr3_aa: CASTSPAGARNTDTQYF

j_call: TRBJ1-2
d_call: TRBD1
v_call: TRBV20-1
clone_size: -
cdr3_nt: TGCAGTGCTAGTCAAGCGGGACAGAAAGCAGATGGCTACACCTTC
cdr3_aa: CSASQAGQKADGYTF

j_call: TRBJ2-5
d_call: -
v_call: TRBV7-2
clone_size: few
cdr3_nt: TGTGCCAGCAGCCAATCTAGCTTCCGGCTTGCGAGAACCCAGTACTTC
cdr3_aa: CASSQSSFRLARTQYF

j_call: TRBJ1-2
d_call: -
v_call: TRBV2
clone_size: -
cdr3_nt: TGTGCCAGCAGTAAAACCGGAGCGTTTGATGGCTACACCTTC
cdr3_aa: CASSKTGAFDGYTF

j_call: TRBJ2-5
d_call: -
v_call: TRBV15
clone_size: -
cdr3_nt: TGTGCCACCAGGTTCGGGGGAGAGACCCAGTACTTC
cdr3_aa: CATRFGGETQYF

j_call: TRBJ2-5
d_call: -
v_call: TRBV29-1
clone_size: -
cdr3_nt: TGCAGCGTTGCGGGGTCCCAAGAGACCCAGTACTTC
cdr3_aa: CSVAGSQETQYF

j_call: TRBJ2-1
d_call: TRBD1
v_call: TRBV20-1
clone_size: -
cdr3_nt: TGCAGTGCTAACAGGGGGTTCCTATACAATGAGCAGTTCTTC
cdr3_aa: CSANRGFLYNEQFF

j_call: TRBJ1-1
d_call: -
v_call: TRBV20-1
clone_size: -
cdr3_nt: TGCAGTGCTAGAGATAGAAGGGGGTTACAAGCTTTCTTT
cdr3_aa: CSARDRRGLQAFF

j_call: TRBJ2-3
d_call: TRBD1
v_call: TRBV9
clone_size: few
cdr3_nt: TGTGCCAGCAGCGCACCCTGGACAGGGTCAGATACGCAGTATTTT
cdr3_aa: CASSAPWTGSDTQYF

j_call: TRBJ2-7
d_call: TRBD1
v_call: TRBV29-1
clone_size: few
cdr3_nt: TGCAGCGTTCTCGGGACAGTGTCGTCCTACGAGCAGTACTTC
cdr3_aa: CSVLGTVSSYEQYF

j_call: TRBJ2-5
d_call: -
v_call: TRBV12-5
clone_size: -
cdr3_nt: TGTGCTAGTGCCCGGGACAACAAAGAGACCCAGTACTTC
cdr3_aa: CASARDNKETQYF

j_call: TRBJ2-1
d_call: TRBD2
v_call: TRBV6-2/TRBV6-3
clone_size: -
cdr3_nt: TGTGCCAGCAGTGGACTAGCGGGGGGACAATCATACAATGAGCAGTTCTTC
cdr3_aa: CASSGLAGGQSYNEQFF

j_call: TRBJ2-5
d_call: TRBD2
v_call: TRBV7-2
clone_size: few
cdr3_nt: TGTGCCAGCAGCTTCCCGGGACTAGCGGGTGGAGAGACCCAGTACTTC
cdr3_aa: CASSFPGLAGGETQYF

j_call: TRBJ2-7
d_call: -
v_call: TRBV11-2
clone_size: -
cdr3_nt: TGTGCCAGCAGCTTCGATGGACAGTGGGACTCCTACGAGCAGTACTTC
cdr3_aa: CASSFDGQWDSYEQYF

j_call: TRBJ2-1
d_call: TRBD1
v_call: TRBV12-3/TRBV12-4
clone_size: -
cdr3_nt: TGTGCCAGCAGTTTAATGGGACAGGGACAGAGTGAGCAGTTCTTC
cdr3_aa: CASSLMGQGQSEQFF

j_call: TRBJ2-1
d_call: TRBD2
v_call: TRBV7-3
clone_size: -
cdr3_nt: TGTGCCAGCAGCCCCGAGGGGGGCGGGGGGTACAATGAGCAGTTCTTC
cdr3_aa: CASSPEGGGGYNEQFF

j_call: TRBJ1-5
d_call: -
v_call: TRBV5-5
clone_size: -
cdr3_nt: TGTGCCAGCAGCTTGGCCTACCGGACGCAAACAAATCAGCCCCAGCATTTT
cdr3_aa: CASSLAYRTQTNQPQHF

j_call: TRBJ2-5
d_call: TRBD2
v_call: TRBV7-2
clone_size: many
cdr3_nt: TGTGCCAGCAGCACGACGACTAGCCGAGGGGAGACCCAGTACTTC
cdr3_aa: CASSTTTSRGETQYF

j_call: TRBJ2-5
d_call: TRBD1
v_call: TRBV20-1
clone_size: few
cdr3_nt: TGCAGTGCTATTAAGGGGGCGGACCGAGAGACCCAGTACTTC
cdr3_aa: CSAIKGADRETQYF

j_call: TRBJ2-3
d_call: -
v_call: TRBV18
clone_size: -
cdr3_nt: TGTGCCAGCTCACCACGGCGCGCAGGGCAGACTAGCACAGATACGCAGTATTTT
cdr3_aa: CASSPRRAGQTSTDTQYF

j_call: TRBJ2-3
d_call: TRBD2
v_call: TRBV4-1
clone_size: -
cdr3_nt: TGCGCCAGCAGCCAAGATAGCGGGGGGGCCCGCCCACGAGATACGCAGTATTTT
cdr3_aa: CASSQDSGGARPRDTQYF

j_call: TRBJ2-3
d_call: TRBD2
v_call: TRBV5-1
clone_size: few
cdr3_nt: TGCGCCAGCAGCTCGACCTCAACACTAGCGGCTAGCACAGATACGCAGTATTTT
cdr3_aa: CASSSTSTLAASTDTQYF

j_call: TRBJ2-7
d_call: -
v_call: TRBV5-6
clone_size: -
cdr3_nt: TGTGCCAGCAGCGCGCCGATGTTCTCCTACGAGCAGTACTTC
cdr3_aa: CASSAPMFSYEQYF